This TCR beta chain was captured by sequencing in a study of T-cell memory formation after mild COVID-19. Looking at the study overall: Among the donors, TCR clusters were largely specific to each donor.

This clonotype was detected a few times. Its cognate antigen is unknown. Germline V gives CDR1 SGHRS, CDR2 YFSETQ. This CDR3 has 15 residues. Trimming pared 4 bases from V and 1 base from J, leaving 14 bases between. Study-wide results and caveats: Contracting CD4+ clones were located mainly in CM and EM, and CD8+ clones in EMRA.

Using constant-segment primers, 5'RACE produced TCR alpha and TCR beta cDNA libraries carrying sample barcodes and UMIs. Each CDR3 protein gets one entry after TCRdb re-called the 5' RACE reads with MiXCR. The top ten clones hold about 13% of a sample with a few hundred thousand distinct CDR3 sequences, under 30% of them seen once. The source material was PBMCs or a T cell subset sorted from them (not recorded which). This chain uses TRBV5-1 with TRBJ1-2, with D possibly matching TRBD1 (5 bases). The receptor was isolated from an adult woman who had mild COVID-19 (a few samples of this study predate the infection). Cell type and time point are not known. The CDR3 DNA reads TGCGCCAGCAGCGTGGAGACAGAGTTTAACTATGGCTACACCTTC. It translates to CASSVETEFNYGYTF.